The 14 T cell receptor beta chains below were found in one sample sequenced in a study of cytomegalovirus exposure and HLA in healthy donors. Amplification used 60 Vbeta primers and 13 Jbeta primers. Generated by immunoSEQ multiplex PCR, the TCRdb table keeps only in-frame clones and is missing some. The sample shows around 200,000 clones, around 84% of them seen only once. The sample consisted of PBMCs. All receptors derive from a girl aged 2 to 10 in good health and CMV-seropositive.

The V and J genes are TRBV6-5 and TRBJ2-2; 12 nucleotides match TRBD1. With 4 bases clipped from V and 7 bases from J, the junction kept 4 bases outside the gene matches. The V gene's germline CDR1 is MNHEY and CDR2 SVGAGI. The CDR3 has 15 residues. The CDR3: CASSLGQGAVGELFF. CDR3 sequence (DNA): TGTGCCAGCAGTTTGGGACAGGGGGCTGTCGGGGAGCTGTTTTTT.

V usage is TRBV2 and J usage is TRBJ1-5, with TRBD1 identical over 8 bases. The length of the CDR3 is 14 residues. Germline values: CDR1 SNHLY, CDR2 FYNNEI. V was clipped by 2 bases and J by 3 bases; unmatched bases: 0. CDR3 amino acids: CASSEQGANQPQHF. CDR3 nucleotides: TGTGCCAGCAGTGAACAGGGGGCCAATCAGCCCCAGCATTTT. Looking up the rest from reference TRBV2 and TRBJ1-5 gives the full variable domain: EPEVTQTPSHQVTQMGQEVILRCVPISNHLYFYWYRQILGQKVEFLVSFYNNEISEKSEIFDDQFSVERPDGSNFTLKIRSTKLEDSAMYFCASSEQGANQPQHFGDGTRLSIL.

V usage is TRBV7-9 and J usage is TRBJ2-7, with 13 bases that match TRBD2. This CDR3 comprises 16 residues. The trim removed 5 bases at V and 4 bases at J, leaving 8 bases unmatched. CDR1 and CDR2 from the germline V gene are SEHNR and FQNEAQ (reference sequence). CDR3 region: CASSTQPGLAGYEQYF. The CDR3 region has the DNA TGTGCCAGCAGCACCCAACCGGGACTAGCGGGATACGAGCAGTACTTC.

This chain connects TRBV27 to TRBJ2-7, with a weak D call TRBD1 (6 bases). The germline V gene encodes CDR1 MNHEY and CDR2 SMNVEV (reference sequence). CDR3 length: 12 amino acids. Trimming removed 6 bases at V and 4 bases at J, with 10 bases between. This CDR3 is CASRARGYEQYF. The CDR3 coding sequence is TGTGCCAGCAGAGCCAGGGGTTACGAGCAGTACTTC.

The J gene is TRBJ2-6, the V gene TRBV11-1, with a possible D match to TRBD2 (5 bases). With 3 bases removed from V and 4 bases from J, the gap between germline ends came to 13 bases. CDR1 is SGHAT and CDR2 is FQDESV in the germline V gene (reference sequence). This CDR3 contains 16 residues. The CDR3 region has the DNA TGTGCCAGCAGCTTGGTATCGGGGTCCGGGGCCAACGTCCTGACTTTC. It translates to CASSLVSGSGANVLTF.

J is TRBJ2-1 and V is TRBV15; D remains ambiguous. Per the germline V gene, CDR1 is LNHNV and CDR2 is YYDKDF (reference sequence). CDR3 size: 11 residues. V shed 1 base and J shed 8 bases, with 3 bases lying between them. The CDR3: CATSRAYEQFF. CDR3 nucleotides: TGTGCCACCAGCAGAGCGTATGAGCAGTTCTTC.

V is TRBV5-1 and J is TRBJ1-2; no definite D call. The V gene's germline CDR1 is SGHRS and CDR2 YFSETQ. There are 14 residues in the CDR3. V was cut by 8 bases and J by 0 bases, with 14 bases left in between. In DNA form, the CDR3 reads TGCGCCAGTACAACAGAACCTGCTAACTATGGCTACACCTTC. Encoded protein: CASTTEPANYGYTF.

The CDR3 spells CASSDRTGGLGGYF. CDR3 nucleotide sequence: TGTGCCAGCAGTGACCGGACAGGGGGCCTTGGGGGGTACTTC. This chain connects TRBV2 to TRBJ2-5, with 11 bases aligning to TRBD1. Germline lookup yields CDR1 SNHLY and CDR2 FYNNEI. J gave up 13 bases and V 3 bases, and 10 bases lay outside the gene matches. CDR3 length equals 14 residues.

The chain recombines TRBV7-9 with TRBJ2-1; 7 positions agree with TRBD2. This CDR3 is 16 amino acids long. Germline V CDR1 and CDR2: SEHNR, FQNEAQ (reference sequence). The V segment lost 3 bases and the J segment 4 bases; nucleotides outside the gene matches: 9. Here the CDR3 reads CASSLGGTVDYNEQFF. As DNA, the CDR3 is TGTGCCAGCAGCTTGGGAGGGACCGTCGATTACAATGAGCAGTTCTTC. Combining the CDR3 with reference TRBV7-9 and TRBJ2-1 gives the whole variable domain DTGVSQNPRHKITKRGQNVTFRCDPISEHNRLYWYRQTLGQGPEFLTYFQNEAQLEKSRLLSDRFSAERPKGSFSTLEIQRTEQGDSAMYLCASSLGGTVDYNEQFFGPGTRLTVL.

This chain links TRBV4-1 with TRBJ2-7, with 8 bases matching TRBD1. Germline V gives CDR1 MGHRA, CDR2 YSYEKL. The V segment lost 4 bases and the J segment 5 bases; nucleotides outside the gene matches: 16. CDR3 size: 17 residues. CDR3 amino acids: CASSPMTDRVSGNEQYF. Here the CDR3 DNA reads TGCGCCAGCAGCCCTATGACGGACAGGGTGTCTGGGAACGAGCAGTACTTC.

J is TRBJ2-5 and V is TRBV2; possible D gene TRBD2, 5 bases. The CDR3 runs to 14 residues. CDR1 SNHLY and CDR2 FYNNEI come from the germline V gene. The V and J ends lost 1 base and 3 bases respectively, with 9 bases between them. The chain's CDR3 is CASSEGRLKETQYF. The CDR3 DNA sequence: TGTGCCAGCAGTGAAGGCCGACTAAAAGAGACCCAGTACTTC.

The chain has TRBV5-1 and TRBJ2-1, with TRBD1 identical over 9 bases. V was clipped by 4 bases and J by 9 bases; unmatched bases: 8. The germline gives CDR1 SGHRS, CDR2 YFSETQ. CDR3 length: 14 amino acids. The CDR3 sequence: CASSPWDRAGEQFF. As DNA, the CDR3 is TGCGCCAGCAGCCCCTGGGACAGGGCGGGTGAGCAGTTCTTC.

The chain joins TRBV29-1 to TRBJ1-1; 10 bases align to TRBD1. The CDR3 covers 13 residues. The V gene's germline CDR1 is SQVTM and CDR2 ANQGSEA. V lost 3 bases and J lost 8; bases outside the gene matches: 6. The CDR3 DNA follows: TGCAGCGTTGAGTCGGGACAGGGGCGGGAAGCTTTCTTT. Translating it yields CSVESGQGREAFF.

The CDR3 is CTSTLSPGYYEQYF. The CDR3 nucleotides read TGCACCAGCACCCTAAGCCCGGGGTACTACGAGCAGTACTTC. This chain uses TRBV1 with TRBJ2-7; the table's D call of TRBD2 was not tested on the DNA. TRBV1 is assigned pseudogene status. The CDR3 is 14 amino acids.